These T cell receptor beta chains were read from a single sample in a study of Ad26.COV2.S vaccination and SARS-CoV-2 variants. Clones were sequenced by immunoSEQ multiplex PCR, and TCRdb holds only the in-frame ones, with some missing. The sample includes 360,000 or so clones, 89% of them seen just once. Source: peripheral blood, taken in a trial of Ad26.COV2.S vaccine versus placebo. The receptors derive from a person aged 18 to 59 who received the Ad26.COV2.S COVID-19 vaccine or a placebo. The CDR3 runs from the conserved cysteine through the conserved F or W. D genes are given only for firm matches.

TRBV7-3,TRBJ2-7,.,CASSLTGGSSYEQYF
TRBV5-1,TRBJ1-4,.,CASSLTGATNEKLFF
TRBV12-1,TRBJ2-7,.,CASSFLRYLSSYEQYF
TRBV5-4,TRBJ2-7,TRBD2,CASSTAGTRSSYEQYF
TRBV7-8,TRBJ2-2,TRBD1,CASSRTGVFGELFF
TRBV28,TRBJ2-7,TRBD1,CASSRQGSSYEQYF
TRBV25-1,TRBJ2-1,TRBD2,CASSGAASGRNYNEQFF
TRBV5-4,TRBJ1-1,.,CASSLDGREAFF
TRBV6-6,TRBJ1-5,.,CASSDYGVMAQHF
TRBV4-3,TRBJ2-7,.,CASSQDWTNVLSLSEQYF
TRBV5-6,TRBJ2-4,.,CASSLFDQKNIQYF
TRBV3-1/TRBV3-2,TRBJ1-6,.,CASSLREAYNSPLHF
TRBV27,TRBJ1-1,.,CASRQSMNTEAFF
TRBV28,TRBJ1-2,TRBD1,CASSGQGDYYGYTF
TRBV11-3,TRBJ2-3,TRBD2,CASSPRTSGRGTDTQYF
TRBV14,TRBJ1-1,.,CASSRLRVTEAFF
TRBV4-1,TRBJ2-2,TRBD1,CASSQPFRGRLTGELFF
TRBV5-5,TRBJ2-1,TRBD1,CASSLLTGGYNEQFF
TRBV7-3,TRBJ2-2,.,CASSPLLDTGELFF
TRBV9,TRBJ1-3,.,CASSVQGSGNTIYF
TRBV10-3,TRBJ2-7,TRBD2,CAISESMREGWSYEQYF
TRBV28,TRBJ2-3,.,CASRERPTDTQYF
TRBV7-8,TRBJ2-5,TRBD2,CASSPQGLAGLKETQYF
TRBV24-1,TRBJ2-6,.,CATSDPNTVSGANVLTF
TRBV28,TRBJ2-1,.,CASSLLGDHGYNEQFF
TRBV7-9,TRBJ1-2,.,CASSLVGGKNYGYTF
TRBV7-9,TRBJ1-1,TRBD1,CASSTGGGETEAFF
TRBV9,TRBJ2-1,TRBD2,CASNPAASGPYNEQFF